This T cell receptor beta chain was sequenced during a study of shared clonotypes between healthy human individuals. The overall study: The study used three CD4 naive, three CD4 memory, two CD8 naive and one CD8 memory plate per donor.

The CDR3 contains 14 residues. Germline CDR1 MNHEY, CDR2 SVGAGI. Trimming stripped 6 bases from V and 6 bases from J, with 14 bases between. The assay was immunoSEQ multiplex PCR, and TCRdb's table has in-frame clones only and misses some. The data contain 2.3 million or so clones, more than 80% of them seen just once; the ten biggest clones take up under 0.45%. The receptor comes from a man aged 18 to 29 in good health. Some clones in this sample may be carry-over from other donors' samples. Material: naive CD4+ T cells from PBMCs. Subset reported: CD45RA+ positively selected. The chain joins TRBV6-5 to TRBJ2-2; TRBD1 or TRBD2 may be the D gene (6 bases each). The CDR3 protein is CASSPPGGAGELFF. The CDR3 nucleotides are TGTGCCAGCAGCCCTCCCGGGGGCGCCGGGGAGCTGTTTTTT.